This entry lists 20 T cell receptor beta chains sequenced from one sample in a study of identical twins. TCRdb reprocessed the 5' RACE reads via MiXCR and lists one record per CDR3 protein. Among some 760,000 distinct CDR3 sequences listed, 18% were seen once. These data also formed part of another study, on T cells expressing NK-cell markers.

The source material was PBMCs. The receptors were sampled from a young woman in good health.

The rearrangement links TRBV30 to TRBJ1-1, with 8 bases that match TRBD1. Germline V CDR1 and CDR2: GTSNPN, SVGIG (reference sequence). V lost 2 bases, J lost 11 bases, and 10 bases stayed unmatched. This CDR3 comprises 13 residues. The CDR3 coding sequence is TGTGCCTGGAGTACAGGGGGGGGGATGTTCGCTTTCTTT. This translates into CAWSTGGGMFAFF.

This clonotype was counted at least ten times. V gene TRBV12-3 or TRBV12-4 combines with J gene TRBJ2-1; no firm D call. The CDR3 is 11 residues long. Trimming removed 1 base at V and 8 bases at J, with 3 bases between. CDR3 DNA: TGTGCCAGCAGTTTAGTTTATGAGCAGTTCTTC. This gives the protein CASSLVYEQFF.

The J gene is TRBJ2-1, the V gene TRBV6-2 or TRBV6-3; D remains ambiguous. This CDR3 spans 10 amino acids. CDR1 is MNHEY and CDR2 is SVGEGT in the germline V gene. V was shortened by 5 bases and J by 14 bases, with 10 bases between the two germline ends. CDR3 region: CASSPSFKFF. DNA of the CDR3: TGTGCCAGCAGTCCCTCATTTAAGTTCTTC.

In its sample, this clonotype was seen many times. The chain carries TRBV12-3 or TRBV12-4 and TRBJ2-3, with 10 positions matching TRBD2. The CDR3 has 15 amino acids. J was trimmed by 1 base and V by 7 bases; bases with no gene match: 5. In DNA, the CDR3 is TGTGCCAGCACCCTCCTAGCGGGAGGCACAGATACGCAGTATTTT. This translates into CASTLLAGGTDTQYF.

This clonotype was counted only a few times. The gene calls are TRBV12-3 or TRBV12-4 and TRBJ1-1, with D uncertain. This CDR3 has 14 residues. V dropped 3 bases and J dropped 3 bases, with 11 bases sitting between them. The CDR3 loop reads CASSLRGADTEAFF. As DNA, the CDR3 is TGTGCCAGCAGTTTGCGGGGTGCGGACACTGAAGCTTTCTTT.

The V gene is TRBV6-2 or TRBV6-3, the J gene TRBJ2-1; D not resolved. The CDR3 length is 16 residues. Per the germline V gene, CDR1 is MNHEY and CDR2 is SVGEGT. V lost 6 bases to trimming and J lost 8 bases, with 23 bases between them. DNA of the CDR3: TGTGCCAGCAGCACTGGAAATTCTTTAGCTACGGATGAGCAGTTCTTC. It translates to CASSTGNSLATDEQFF.

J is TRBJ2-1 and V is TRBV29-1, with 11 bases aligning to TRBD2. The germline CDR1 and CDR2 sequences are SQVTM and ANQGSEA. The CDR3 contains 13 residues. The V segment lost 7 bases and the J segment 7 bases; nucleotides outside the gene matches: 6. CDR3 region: CSGGVAGGNEQFF. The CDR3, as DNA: TGCAGCGGGGGGGTAGCGGGAGGGAATGAGCAGTTCTTC.

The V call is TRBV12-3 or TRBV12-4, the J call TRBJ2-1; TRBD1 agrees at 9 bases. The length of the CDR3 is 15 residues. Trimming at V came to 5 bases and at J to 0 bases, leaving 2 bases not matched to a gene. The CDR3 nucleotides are TGTGCCAGCAGTGGGGGACAGGGCTCCTACAATGAGCAGTTCTTC. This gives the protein CASSGGQGSYNEQFF.

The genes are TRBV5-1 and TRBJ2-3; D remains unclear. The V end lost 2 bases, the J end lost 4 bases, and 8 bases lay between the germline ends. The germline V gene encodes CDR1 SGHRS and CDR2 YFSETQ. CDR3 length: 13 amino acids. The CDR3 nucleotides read TGCGCCAGCAGCTTTACTTTACCAGATACGCAGTATTTT. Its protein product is CASSFTLPDTQYF.

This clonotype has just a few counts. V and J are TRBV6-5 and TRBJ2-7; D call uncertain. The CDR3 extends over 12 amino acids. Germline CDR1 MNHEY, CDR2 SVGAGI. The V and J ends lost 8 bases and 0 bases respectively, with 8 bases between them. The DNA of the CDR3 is TGTGCCAGCTTGAGTTACTCCTACGAGCAGTACTTC. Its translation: CASLSYSYEQYF.

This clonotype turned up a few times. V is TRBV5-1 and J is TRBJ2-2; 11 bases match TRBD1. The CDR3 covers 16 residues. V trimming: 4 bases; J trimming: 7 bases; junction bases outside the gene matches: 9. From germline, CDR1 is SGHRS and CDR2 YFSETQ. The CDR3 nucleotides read TGCGCCAGCAGCCGGACAGGGGGCGCCGGAATCGGGGAGCTGTTTTTT. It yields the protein CASSRTGGAGIGELFF.

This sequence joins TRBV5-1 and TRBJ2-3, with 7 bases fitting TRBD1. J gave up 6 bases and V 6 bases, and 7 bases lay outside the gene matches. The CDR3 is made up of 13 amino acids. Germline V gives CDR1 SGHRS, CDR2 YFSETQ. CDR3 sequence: CASTLGTADTQYF. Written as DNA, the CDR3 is TGCGCCAGCACTCTTGGGACAGCCGATACGCAGTATTTT.

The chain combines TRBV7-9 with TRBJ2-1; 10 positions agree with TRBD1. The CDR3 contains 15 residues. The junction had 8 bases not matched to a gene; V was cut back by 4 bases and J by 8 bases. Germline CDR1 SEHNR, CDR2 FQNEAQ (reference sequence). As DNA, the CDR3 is TGTGCCAGCAGCTCCGGGGACAGGGGTTGGGATGAGCAGTTCTTC. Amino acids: CASSSGDRGWDEQFF.

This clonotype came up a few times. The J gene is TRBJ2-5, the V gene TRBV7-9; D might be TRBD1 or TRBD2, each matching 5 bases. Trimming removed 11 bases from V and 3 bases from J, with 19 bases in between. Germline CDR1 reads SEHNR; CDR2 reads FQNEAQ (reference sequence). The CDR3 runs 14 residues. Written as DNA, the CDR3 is TGTGCCGGTGGGGCCGGGAAAGGGGAAGAGACCCAGTACTTC. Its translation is CAGGAGKGEETQYF.

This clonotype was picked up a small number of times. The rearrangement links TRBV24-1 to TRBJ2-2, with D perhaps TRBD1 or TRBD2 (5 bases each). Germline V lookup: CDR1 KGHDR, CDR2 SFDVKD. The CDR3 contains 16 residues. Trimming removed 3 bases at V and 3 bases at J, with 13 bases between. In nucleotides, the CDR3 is TGTGCCACCAGTGATCCGGGGCTGGGGGACACCGGGGAGCTGTTTTTT. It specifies CATSDPGLGDTGELFF.

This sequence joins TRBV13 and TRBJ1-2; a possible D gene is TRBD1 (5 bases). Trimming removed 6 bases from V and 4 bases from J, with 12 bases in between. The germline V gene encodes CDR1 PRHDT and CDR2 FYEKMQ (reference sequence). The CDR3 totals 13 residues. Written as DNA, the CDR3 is TGTGCCAGCAGGAGGGGCGTCGGCTATGGCTACACCTTC. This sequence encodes CASRRGVGYGYTF. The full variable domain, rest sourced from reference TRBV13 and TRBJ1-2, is AAGVIQSPRHLIKEKRETATLKCYPIPRHDTVYWYQQGPGQDPQFLISFYEKMQSDKGSIPDRFSAQQFSDYHSELNMSSLELGDSALYFCASRRGVGYGYTFGSGTRLTVV.

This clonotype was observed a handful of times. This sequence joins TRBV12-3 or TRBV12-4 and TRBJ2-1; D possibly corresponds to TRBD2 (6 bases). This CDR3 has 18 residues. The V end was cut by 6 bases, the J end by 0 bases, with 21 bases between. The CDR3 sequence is CASRRGLGGGPSYNEQFF. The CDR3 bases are TGTGCCAGCAGGCGGGGTCTGGGTGGGGGACCCTCCTACAATGAGCAGTTCTTC.

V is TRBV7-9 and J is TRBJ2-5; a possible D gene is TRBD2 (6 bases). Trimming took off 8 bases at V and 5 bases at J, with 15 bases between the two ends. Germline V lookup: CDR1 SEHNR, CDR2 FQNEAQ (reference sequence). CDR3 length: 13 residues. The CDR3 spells CASGRLGGETQYF. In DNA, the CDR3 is TGTGCCAGCGGGAGACTAGGCGGTGAGACCCAGTACTTC.

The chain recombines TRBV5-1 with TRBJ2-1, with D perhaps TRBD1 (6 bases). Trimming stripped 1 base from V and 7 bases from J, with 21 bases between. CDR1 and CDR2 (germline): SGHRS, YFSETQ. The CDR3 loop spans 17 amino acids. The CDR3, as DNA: TGCGCCAGCAGCTTGCCGTTTCCCCACGGACAGCGAAATGAGCAGTTCTTC. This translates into CASSLPFPHGQRNEQFF.

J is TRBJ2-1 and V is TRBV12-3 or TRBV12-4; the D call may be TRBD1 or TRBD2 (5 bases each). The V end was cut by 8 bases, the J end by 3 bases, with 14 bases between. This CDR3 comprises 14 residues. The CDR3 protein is CASGRDRYYNEQFF. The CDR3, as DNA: TGTGCCAGCGGCCGGGACCGTTACTACAATGAGCAGTTCTTC.